These 7 T cell receptor beta chains originate from one sample sequenced in a study of blood T cell repertoires in COVID-19. Assay used: immunoSEQ multiplex PCR; TCRdb lists only in-frame clones, some missing. The table includes under 300,000 clones, more than 65% detected once. The sequenced sample was PBMCs or T cells enriched from blood (not recorded which). These receptor sequences come from a man aged 50 or older who had recovered from COVID-19.

This chain connects TRBV10-3 to TRBJ2-7; 13 bases map to TRBD2. Germline CDR1 is ENHRY and CDR2 is SYGVKD. The CDR3 is 16 residues long. With V trimmed by 10 bases and J by 2 bases, 11 bases remained unmatched. The CDR3 region has the DNA TGTGCCACTACTAGCGGGGGGGCGGGACGAACCTACGAGCAGTACTTC. It translates to CATTSGGAGRTYEQYF.

The V call is TRBV27, the J call TRBJ1-5, with a tentative D call TRBD1 (5 bases). Per the germline V gene, CDR1 is MNHEY and CDR2 is SMNVEV (reference sequence). The ends were cut back, 6 bases at V and 3 bases at J, with 12 bases in the middle. This CDR3 contains 14 residues. The CDR3 loop is CASRSTGFNQPQHF. The CDR3 region has the DNA TGTGCCAGCAGATCCACAGGCTTCAATCAGCCCCAGCATTTT.

The rearrangement links TRBV28 to TRBJ1-4; weak D call: TRBD1 (6 bases). There are 14 residues in the CDR3. Per germline, CDR1 MDHEN and CDR2 SYDVKM. V lost 6 bases and J lost 6, with 14 bases in between. The CDR3 DNA sequence: TGTGCCAGCAGACCTCAGGGGACGGATGAAAAACTGTTTTTT. This sequence encodes CASRPQGTDEKLFF. The full variable domain, its missing parts supplied by reference TRBV28 and TRBJ1-4, is DVKVTQSSRYLVKRTGEKVFLECVQDMDHENMFWYRQDPGLGLRLIYFSYDVKMKEKGDIPEGYSVSREKKERFSLILESASTNQTSMYLCASRPQGTDEKLFFGSGTQLSVL.

This chain connects TRBV28 to TRBJ2-7, with 7 bases fitting TRBD2. The CDR3 consists of 13 residues. CDR1 is MDHEN and CDR2 is SYDVKM in the germline V gene. Germline trimming cut 8 bases from V and 3 bases from J; bases unmatched to any gene: 7. The CDR3 DNA follows: TGTGCCAGCGGGTGGCTAGCGGTCTACGAGCAGTACTTC. Its protein product is CASGWLAVYEQYF.

V gene TRBV12-5 combines with J gene TRBJ1-5; D uncertain. The V gene's germline CDR1 is LGHNT and CDR2 FRNRAP. V was shortened by 5 bases and J by 7 bases, with 33 bases between the two germline ends. The length of the CDR3 is 20 residues. The CDR3 region is CASGIWTSNRVDSGGQPQHF. CDR3 coding DNA: TGTGCTAGTGGTATATGGACGTCGAATCGGGTTGACTCGGGAGGGCAGCCCCAGCATTTT.

This chain joins TRBV3-1 (or the pseudogene TRBV3-2) and TRBJ2-7; tentatively, D is TRBD2 (6 bases). With 7 bases removed from V and 6 bases from J, the gap between germline ends came to 25 bases. The CDR3 runs to 16 residues. The germline gives CDR1 LGHDT, CDR2 YNNKEL (reference sequence). CDR3: CASTVRKREPSSEQYF. Here the CDR3 DNA reads TGTGCCAGCACGGTGAGAAAACGGGAGCCCTCGAGCGAGCAGTACTTC.

This chain joins TRBV19 and TRBJ2-3; possibly TRBD1 for D (5 bases). Trimming removed 8 bases from V and 5 bases from J, with 11 bases in between. The CDR3 is 12 residues long. Germline V gene lookup returns CDR1 LNHDA and CDR2 SQIVND (reference sequence). CDR3 DNA sequence: TGTGCCAGTGGTTCAAGGGGAGATACGCAGTATTTT. Protein product: CASGSRGDTQYF.